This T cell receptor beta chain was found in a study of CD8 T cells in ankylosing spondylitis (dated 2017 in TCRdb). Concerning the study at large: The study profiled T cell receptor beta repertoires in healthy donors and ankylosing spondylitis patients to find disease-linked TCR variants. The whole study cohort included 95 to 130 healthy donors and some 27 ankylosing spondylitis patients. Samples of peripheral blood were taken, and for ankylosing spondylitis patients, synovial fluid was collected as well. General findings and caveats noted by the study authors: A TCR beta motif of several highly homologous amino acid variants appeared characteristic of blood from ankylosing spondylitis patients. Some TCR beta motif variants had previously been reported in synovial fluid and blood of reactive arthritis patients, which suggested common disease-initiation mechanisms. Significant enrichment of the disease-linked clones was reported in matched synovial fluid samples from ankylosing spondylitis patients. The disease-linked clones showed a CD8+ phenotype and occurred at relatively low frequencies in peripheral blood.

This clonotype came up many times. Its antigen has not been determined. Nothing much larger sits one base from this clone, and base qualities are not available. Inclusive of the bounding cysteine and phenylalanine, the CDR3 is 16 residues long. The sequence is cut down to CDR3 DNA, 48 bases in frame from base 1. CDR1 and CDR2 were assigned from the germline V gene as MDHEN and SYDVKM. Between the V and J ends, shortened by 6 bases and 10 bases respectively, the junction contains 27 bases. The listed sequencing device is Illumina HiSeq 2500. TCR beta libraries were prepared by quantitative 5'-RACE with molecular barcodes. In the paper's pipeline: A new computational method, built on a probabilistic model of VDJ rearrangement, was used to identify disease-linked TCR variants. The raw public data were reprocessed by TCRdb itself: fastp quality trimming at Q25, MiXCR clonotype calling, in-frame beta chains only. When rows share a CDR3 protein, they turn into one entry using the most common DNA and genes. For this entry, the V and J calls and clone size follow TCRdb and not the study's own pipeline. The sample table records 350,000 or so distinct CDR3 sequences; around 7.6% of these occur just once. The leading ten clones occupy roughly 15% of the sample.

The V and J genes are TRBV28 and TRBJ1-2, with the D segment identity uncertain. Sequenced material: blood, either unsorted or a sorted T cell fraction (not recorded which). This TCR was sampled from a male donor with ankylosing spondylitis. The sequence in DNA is TGTGCCAGCAGAGGCGGTGGGGAGGGCCCGACGAAATTCTACACCTTC. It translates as CASRGGGEGPTKFYTF.